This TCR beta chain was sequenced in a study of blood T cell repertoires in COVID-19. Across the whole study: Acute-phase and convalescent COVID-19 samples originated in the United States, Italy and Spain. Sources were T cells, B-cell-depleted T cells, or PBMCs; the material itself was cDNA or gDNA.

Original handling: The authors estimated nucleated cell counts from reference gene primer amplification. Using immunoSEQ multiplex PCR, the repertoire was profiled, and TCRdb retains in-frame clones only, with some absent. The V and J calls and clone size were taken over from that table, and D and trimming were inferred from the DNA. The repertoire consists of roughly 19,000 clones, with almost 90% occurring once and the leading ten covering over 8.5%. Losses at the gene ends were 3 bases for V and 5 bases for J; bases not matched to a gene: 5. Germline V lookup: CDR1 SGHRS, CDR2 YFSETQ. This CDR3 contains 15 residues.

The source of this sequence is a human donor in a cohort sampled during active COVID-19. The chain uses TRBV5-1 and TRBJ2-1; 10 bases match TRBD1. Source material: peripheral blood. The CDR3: CASSSGQGGHNEQFF. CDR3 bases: TGCGCCAGCAGCTCCGGACAGGGGGGGCACAATGAGCAGTTCTTC. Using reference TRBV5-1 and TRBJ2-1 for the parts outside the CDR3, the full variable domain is KAGVTQTPRYLIKTRGQQVTLSCSPISGHRSVSWYQQTPGQGLQFLFEYFSETQRNKGNFPGRFSGRQFSNSRSEMNVSTLELGDSALYLCASSSGQGGHNEQFFGPGTRLTVL.